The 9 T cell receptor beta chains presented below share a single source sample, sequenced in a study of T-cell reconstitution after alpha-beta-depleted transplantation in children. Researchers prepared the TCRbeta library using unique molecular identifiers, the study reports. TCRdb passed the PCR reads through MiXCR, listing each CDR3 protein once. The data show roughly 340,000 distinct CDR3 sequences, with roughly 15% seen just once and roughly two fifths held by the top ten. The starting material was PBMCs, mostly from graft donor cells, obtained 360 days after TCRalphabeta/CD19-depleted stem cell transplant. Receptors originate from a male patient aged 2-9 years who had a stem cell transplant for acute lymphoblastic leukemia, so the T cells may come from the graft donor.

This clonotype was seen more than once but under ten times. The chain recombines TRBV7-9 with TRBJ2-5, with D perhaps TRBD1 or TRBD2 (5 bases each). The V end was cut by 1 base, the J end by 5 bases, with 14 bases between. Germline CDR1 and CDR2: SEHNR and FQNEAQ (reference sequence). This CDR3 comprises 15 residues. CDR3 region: CASSLVGGASETQYF. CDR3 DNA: TGTGCCAGCAGCTTAGTTGGGGGAGCGTCGGAGACCCAGTACTTC.

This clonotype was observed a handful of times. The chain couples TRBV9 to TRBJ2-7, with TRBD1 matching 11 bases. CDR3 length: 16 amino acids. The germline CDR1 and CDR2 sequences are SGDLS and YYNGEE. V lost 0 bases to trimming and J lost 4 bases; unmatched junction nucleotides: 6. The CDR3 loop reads CASSVDYGTGGYEQYF. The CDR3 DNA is TGTGCCAGCAGCGTAGATTATGGGACAGGGGGGTACGAGCAGTACTTC.

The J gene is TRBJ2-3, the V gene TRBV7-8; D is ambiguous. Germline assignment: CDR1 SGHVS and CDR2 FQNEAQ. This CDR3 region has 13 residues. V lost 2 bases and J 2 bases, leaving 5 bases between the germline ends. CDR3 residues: CASSLWPTDTQYF. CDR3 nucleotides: TGTGCCAGCAGCTTATGGCCCACAGATACGCAGTATTTT.

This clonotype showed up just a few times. The DNA for the CDR3 is TGCAGTGGGACACAGGGGGGCACTGAAGCTTTCTTT. It encodes CSGTQGGTEAFF. The chain combines TRBV20-1 with TRBJ1-1, with 8 nucleotides matching TRBD1. The V gene's germline CDR1 is DFQATT and CDR2 SNEGSKA (reference sequence). The CDR3 has 12 amino acids. V was pared by 7 bases and J by 4 bases, with 5 bases of the junction left unmatched.

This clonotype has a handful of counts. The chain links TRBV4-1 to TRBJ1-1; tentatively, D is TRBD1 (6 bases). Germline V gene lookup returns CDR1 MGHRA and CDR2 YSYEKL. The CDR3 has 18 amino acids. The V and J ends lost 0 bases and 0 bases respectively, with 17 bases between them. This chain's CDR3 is CASSQDARQEYLNTEAFF. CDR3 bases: TGCGCCAGCAGCCAAGACGCGCGACAGGAGTATTTGAACACTGAAGCTTTCTTT.

The CDR3 DNA is TGTGCCAGCAGTGCACGACAGGGTGTCGTTGCTGGCTACACCTTC. Its translation: CASSARQGVVAGYTF. The chain couples TRBV27 to TRBJ1-2, with 7 bases fitting TRBD1. Germline V gene lookup returns CDR1 MNHEY and CDR2 SMNVEV (reference sequence). This CDR3 region has 15 residues. After removal of 5 bases from V and 7 bases from J, the junction contained 13 bases not matched to a gene.

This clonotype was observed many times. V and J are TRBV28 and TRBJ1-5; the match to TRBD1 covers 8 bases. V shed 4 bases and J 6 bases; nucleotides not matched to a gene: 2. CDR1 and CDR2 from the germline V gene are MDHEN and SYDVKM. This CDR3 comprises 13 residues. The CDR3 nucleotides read TGTGCCAGCAGTTCCAGGGGGCCTCAGCCCCAGCATTTT. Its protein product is CASSSRGPQPQHF.

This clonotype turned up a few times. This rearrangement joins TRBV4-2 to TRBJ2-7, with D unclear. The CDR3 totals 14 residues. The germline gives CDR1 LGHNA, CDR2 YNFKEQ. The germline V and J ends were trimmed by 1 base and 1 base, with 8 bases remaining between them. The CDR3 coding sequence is TGTGCCAGCAGCCAAGTGGGTTTTTCCTACGAGCAGTACTTC. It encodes CASSQVGFSYEQYF.

This chain's CDR3 is CASSFLAGSGNTIYF. The CDR3 nucleotides read TGTGCCAGCAGTTTCTTAGCGGGCTCTGGAAACACCATATATTTT. The chain combines TRBV12-3 or TRBV12-4 with TRBJ1-3, with D unclear. V lost 3 bases to trimming and J lost 0 bases, with 9 bases between them. The CDR3 covers 15 residues.